A selection of T cell receptor beta chains follows, all from one sample in a study of post-analysis software for immune sequencing data. TCRdb reprocessed the PCR reads with MiXCR, giving one entry per CDR3 protein. The table shows hundreds of thousands of distinct CDR3 sequences, with approximately 30% occurring only once. Sequenced: blood. The receptors were gathered from a girl aged 10 to 17 with multiple sclerosis. The CDR3 runs from the conserved cysteine through the conserved F or W. D genes are given only for firm matches. Some rows mark clone size as missing; the rest say once, few, many or name a class of expanded clone.

v_gene,j_gene,abundance,d_gene,CDR3aa,CDR3nt
TRBV6-6,TRBJ2-1,many,TRBD2,CASSYSGGEQFF,TGTGCCAGCAGTTACTCGGGGGGGGAGCAGTTCTTC
TRBV5-1,TRBJ2-1,few,TRBD2,CASSLSLAGNNEQFF,TGCGCCAGCAGCTTGTCCCTAGCGGGGAACAATGAGCAGTTCTTC
TRBV4-1,TRBJ1-2,.,.,CASSQETGDFYGYTF,TGCGCCAGCAGCCAAGAGACAGGAGACTTTTATGGCTACACCTTC
TRBV4-1,TRBJ2-1,.,.,CASSQAFVGGADGRKVVDEQFF,TGCGCCAGCAGCCAAGCCTTTGTCGGGGGCGCGGATGGCCGCAAAGTGGTTGATGAGCAGTTCTTC
TRBV7-9,TRBJ1-4,.,TRBD1,CASSGTGVNEKLFF,TGTGCCAGCAGCGGGACAGGGGTGAATGAAAAACTGTTTTTT
TRBV5-6,TRBJ2-3,many,TRBD2,CASSLPAGGLSQYF,TGTGCCAGCAGCTTGCCGGCGGGAGGACTCTCGCAGTATTTT
TRBV7-8,TRBJ1-5,few,.,CASSPTRYSNQPQHF,TGTGCCAGCAGCCCGACGCGCTATAGCAATCAGCCCCAGCATTTT
TRBV29-1,TRBJ1-5,.,.,CSVVIGGQPQHF,TGCAGCGTTGTAATTGGCGGTCAGCCCCAGCATTTT
TRBV19,TRBJ2-1,.,.,CASSVRAGRDEQFF,TGTGCCAGTAGTGTAAGGGCGGGACGCGATGAGCAGTTCTTC
TRBV24-1,TRBJ2-5,.,.,CATSDIQGGETQYF,TGTGCCACCAGTGACATTCAGGGTGGAGAGACCCAGTACTTC
TRBV7-2,TRBJ2-3,few,TRBD1,CASSLSTGKDTQYF,TGTGCCAGCAGCTTATCGACAGGGAAGGATACGCAGTATTTT
TRBV3-1,TRBJ2-7,few,TRBD2,CASSQDSGAGGHYEQYF,TGTGCCAGCAGCCAAGATTCCGGAGCGGGAGGGCACTACGAGCAGTACTTC
TRBV27,TRBJ2-1,.,.,CASSLRGGEEQFF,TGTGCCAGCAGTTTAAGAGGGGGGGAGGAGCAGTTCTTC
TRBV24-1,TRBJ2-1,few,.,CATSDLPRDRETYNEQFF,TGTGCCACCAGTGATTTACCCCGGGACCGAGAAACCTACAATGAGCAGTTCTTC
TRBV20-1,TRBJ2-5,.,TRBD2,CSATGTSGILQETQYF,TGCAGTGCTACCGGGACTAGCGGGATTCTCCAAGAGACCCAGTACTTC
TRBV5-1,TRBJ2-7,.,TRBD2,CASSLRGAGDEQYF,TGCGCCAGCAGCCTGCGGGGGGCCGGGGACGAGCAGTACTTC
TRBV12-3/TRBV12-4,TRBJ1-2,.,TRBD1,CASSPGQGTGGYTF,TGTGCCAGCAGCCCGGGACAGGGGACGGGGGGCTACACCTTC
TRBV29-1,TRBJ2-1,.,TRBD2,CSVEAPQAGGGTYNEQFF,TGCAGCGTTGAAGCCCCCCAGGCGGGCGGGGGGACCTACAATGAGCAGTTCTTC
TRBV3-1,TRBJ2-7,few,.,CASSQGGLPYEQYF,TGTGCCAGCAGCCAAGGTGGTCTCCCCTACGAGCAGTACTTC
TRBV6-1,TRBJ2-1,.,TRBD2,CASTIPGLAGGARYNEQFF,TGTGCCAGCACAATCCCGGGACTAGCGGGGGGGGCCAGATACAATGAGCAGTTCTTC
TRBV6-5,TRBJ2-3,many,TRBD1,CASSPPGGWTDTQYF,TGTGCCAGCAGTCCGCCAGGGGGCTGGACAGATACGCAGTATTTT
TRBV6-5,TRBJ2-1,.,TRBD1,CASSNSPGGSEQFF,TGTGCCAGCAGTAACTCCCCAGGGGGCAGTGAGCAGTTCTTC
TRBV6-2/TRBV6-3,TRBJ2-7,many,TRBD2,CASSASGTYEQYF,TGTGCCAGCAGTGCAAGCGGGACCTACGAGCAGTACTTC
TRBV12-3/TRBV12-4,TRBJ2-4,.,TRBD1,CASSLARGLSENIQYF,TGTGCCAGCAGTTTGGCCAGGGGGCTTTCGGAAAACATTCAGTACTTC
TRBV6-1,TRBJ2-6,many,.,CASSAYSGANVLTF,TGTGCCAGCAGTGCCTACTCTGGGGCCAACGTCCTGACTTTC
TRBV12-3/TRBV12-4,TRBJ1-2,.,.,CASTYNGGASNTF,TGTGCCAGCACCTATAACGGGGGCGCTTCTAACACCTTC
TRBV25-1,TRBJ1-1,.,.,CASSAPGFLITEAFF,TGTGCCAGCAGTGCCCCAGGATTTTTGATCACTGAAGCTTTCTTT